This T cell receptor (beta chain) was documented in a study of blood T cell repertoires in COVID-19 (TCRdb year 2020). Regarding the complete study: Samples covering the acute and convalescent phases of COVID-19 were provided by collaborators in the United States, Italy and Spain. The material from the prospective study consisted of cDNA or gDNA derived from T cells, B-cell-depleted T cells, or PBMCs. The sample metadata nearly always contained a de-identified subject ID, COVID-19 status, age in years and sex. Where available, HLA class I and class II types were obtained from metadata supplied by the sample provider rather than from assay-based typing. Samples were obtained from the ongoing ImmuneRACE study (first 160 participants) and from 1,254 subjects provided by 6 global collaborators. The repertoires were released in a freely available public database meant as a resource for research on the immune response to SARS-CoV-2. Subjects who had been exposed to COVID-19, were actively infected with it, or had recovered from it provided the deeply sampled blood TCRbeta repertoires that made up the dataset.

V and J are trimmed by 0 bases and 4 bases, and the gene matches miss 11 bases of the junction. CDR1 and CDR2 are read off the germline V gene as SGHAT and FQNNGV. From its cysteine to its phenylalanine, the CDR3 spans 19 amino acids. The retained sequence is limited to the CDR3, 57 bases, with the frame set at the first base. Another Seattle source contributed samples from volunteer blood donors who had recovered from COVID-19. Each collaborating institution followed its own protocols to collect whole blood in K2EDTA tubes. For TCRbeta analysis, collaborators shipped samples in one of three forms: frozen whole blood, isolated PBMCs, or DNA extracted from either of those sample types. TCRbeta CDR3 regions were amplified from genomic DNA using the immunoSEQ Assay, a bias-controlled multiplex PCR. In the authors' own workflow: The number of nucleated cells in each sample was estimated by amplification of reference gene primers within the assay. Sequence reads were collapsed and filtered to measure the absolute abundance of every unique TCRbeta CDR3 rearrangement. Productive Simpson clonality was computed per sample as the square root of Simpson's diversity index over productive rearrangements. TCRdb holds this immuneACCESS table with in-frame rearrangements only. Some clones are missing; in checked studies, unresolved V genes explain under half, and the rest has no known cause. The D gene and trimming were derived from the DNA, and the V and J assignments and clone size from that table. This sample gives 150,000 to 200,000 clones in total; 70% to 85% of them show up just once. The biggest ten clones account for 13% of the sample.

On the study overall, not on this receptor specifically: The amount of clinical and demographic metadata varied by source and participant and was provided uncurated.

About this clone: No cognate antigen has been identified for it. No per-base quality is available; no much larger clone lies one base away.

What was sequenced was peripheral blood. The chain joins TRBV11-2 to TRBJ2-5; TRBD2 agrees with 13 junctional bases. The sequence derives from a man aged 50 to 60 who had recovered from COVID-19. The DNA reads TGTGCCAGCAGCTTAGATCGACTAGCGGGAGGTGCCTTTCGAGAGACCCAGTACTTC. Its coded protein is CASSLDRLAGGAFRETQYF. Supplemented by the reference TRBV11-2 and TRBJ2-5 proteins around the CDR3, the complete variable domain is EAGVAQSPRYKIIEKRQSVAFWCNPISGHATLYWYQQILGQGPKLLIQFQNNGVVDDSQLPKDRFSAERLKGVDSTLKIQPAKLEDSAVYLCASSLDRLAGGAFRETQYFGPGTRLLVL.